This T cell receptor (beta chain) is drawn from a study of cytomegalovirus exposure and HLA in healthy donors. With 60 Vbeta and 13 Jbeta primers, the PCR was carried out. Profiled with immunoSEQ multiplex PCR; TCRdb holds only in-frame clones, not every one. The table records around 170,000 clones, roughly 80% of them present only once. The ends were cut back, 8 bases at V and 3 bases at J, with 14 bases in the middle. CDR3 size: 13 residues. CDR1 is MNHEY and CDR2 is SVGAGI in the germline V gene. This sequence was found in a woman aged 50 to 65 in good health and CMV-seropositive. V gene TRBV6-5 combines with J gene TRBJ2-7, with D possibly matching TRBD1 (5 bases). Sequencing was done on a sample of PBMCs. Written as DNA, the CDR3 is TGTGCCAGCCAATTGGGCAGGGTCTACGAGCAGTACTTC. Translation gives CASQLGRVYEQYF.